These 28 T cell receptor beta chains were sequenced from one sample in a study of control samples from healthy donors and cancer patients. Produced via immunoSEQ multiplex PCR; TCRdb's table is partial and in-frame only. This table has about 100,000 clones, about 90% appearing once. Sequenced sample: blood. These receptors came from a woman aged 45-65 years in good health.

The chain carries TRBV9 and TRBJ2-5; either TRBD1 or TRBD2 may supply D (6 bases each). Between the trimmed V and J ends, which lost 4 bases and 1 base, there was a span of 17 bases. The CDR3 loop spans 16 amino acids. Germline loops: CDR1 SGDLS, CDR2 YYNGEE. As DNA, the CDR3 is TGTGCCAGCAGCCCGCTCGGGGGCCGCTTCCAAGAGACCCAGTACTTC. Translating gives CASSPLGGRFQETQYF.

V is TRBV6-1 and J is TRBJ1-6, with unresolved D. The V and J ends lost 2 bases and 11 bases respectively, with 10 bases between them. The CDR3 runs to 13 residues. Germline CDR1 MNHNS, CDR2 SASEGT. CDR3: CASSESVGPPLHF. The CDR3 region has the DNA TGTGCCAGCAGTGAATCGGTCGGCCCACCCCTCCACTTT.

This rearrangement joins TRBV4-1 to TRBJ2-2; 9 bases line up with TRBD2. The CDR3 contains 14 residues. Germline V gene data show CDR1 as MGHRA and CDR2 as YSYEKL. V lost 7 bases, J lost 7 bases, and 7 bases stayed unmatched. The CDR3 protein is CASNSGLAIGELFF. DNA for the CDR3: TGCGCCAGCAACTCGGGACTAGCTATCGGGGAGCTGTTTTTT.

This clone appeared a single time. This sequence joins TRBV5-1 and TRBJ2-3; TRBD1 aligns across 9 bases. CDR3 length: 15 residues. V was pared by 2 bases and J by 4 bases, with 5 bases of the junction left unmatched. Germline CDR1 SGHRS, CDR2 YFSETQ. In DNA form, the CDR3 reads TGCGCCAGCAGCTTCAGGACAGGGGTTTCAGATACGCAGTATTTT. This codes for CASSFRTGVSDTQYF.

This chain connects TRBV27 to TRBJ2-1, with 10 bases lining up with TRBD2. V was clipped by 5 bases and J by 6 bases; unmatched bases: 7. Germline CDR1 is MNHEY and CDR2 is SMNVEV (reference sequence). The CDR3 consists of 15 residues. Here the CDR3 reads CASSPLAGGRNEQFF. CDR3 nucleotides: TGTGCCAGCAGTCCCTTAGCGGGGGGTCGCAATGAGCAGTTCTTC.

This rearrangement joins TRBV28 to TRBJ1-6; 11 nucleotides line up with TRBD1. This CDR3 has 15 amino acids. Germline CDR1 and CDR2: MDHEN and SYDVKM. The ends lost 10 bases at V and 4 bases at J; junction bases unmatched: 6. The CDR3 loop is CAILGTGGYNSPLHF. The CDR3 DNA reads TGTGCCATCCTCGGGACAGGGGGATATAATTCACCCCTCCACTTT. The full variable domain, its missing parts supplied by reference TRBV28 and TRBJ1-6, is DVKVTQSSRYLVKRTGEKVFLECVQDMDHENMFWYRQDPGLGLRLIYFSYDVKMKEKGDIPEGYSVSREKKERFSLILESASTNQTSMYLCAILGTGGYNSPLHFGNGTRLTVT.

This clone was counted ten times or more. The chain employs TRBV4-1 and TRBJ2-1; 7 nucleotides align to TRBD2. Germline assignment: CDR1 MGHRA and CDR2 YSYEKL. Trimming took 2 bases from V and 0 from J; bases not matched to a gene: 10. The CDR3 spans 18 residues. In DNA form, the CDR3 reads TGCGCCAGCAGCCAAACCGGACCCGGGACTACCTCCTACAATGAGCAGTTCTTC. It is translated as CASSQTGPGTTSYNEQFF.

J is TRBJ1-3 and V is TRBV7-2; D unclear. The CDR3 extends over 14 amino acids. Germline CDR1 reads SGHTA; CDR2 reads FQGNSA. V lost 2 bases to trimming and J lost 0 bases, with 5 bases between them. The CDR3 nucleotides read TGTGCCAGCAGCTTAACCTCCTCTGGAAACACCATATATTTT. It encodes CASSLTSSGNTIYF. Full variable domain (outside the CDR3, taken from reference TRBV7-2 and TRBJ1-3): GAGVSQSPSNKVTEKGKDVELRCDPISGHTALYWYRQSLGQGLEFLIYFQGNSAPDKSGLPSDRFSAERTGGSVSTLTIQRTQQEDSAVYLCASSLTSSGNTIYFGEGSWLTVV.

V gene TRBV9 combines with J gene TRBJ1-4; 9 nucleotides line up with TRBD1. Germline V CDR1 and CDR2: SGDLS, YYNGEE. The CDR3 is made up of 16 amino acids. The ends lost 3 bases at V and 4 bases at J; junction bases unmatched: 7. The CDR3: CASSAQTGGINEKLFF. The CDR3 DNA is TGTGCCAGCAGCGCCCAGACAGGGGGAATTAATGAAAAACTGTTTTTT.

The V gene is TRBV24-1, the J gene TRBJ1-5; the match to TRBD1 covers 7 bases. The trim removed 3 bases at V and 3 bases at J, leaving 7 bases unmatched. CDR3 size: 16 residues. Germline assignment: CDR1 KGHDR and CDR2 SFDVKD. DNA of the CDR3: TGTGCCACCAGTGATGCGTTGGACAGGCACAATCAGCCCCAGCATTTT. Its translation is CATSDALDRHNQPQHF.

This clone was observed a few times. CDR3 residues: CASSYGYNEQFF. CDR3 sequence (DNA): TGTGCCAGCAGCTACGGGTACAATGAGCAGTTCTTC. V and J are TRBV25-1 and TRBJ2-1; no definite D call. From germline, CDR1 is MGHDK and CDR2 SYGVNS. V dropped 6 bases and J dropped 4 bases, with 7 bases sitting between them. CDR3 size: 12 residues. Together with reference TRBV25-1 and TRBJ2-1, the CDR3 gives the full variable domain: EADIYQTPRYLVIGTGKKITLECSQTMGHDKMYWYQQDPGMELHLIHYSYGVNSTEKGDLSSESTVSRIRTEHFPLTLESARPSHTSQYLCASSYGYNEQFFGPGTRLTVL.

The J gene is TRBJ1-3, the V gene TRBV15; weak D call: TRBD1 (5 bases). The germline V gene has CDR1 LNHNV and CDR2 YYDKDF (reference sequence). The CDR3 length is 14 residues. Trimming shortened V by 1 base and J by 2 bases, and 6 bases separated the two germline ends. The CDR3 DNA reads TGTGCCACCAGCAGAGCAGGGACTGGAAACACCATATATTTT. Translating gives CATSRAGTGNTIYF.

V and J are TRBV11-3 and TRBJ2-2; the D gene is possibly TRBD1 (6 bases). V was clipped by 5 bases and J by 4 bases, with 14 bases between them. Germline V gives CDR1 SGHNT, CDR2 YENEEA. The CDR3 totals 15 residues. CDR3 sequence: CASSPVRGGTGELFF. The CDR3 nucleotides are TGTGCCAGCAGCCCGGTCAGGGGCGGCACCGGGGAGCTGTTTTTT.

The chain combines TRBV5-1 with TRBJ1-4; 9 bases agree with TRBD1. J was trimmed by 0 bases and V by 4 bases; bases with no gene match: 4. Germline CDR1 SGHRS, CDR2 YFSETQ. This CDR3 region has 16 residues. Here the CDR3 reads CASSPGTGTTNEKLFF. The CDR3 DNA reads TGCGCCAGCAGCCCCGGGACAGGGACAACTAATGAAAAACTGTTTTTT.

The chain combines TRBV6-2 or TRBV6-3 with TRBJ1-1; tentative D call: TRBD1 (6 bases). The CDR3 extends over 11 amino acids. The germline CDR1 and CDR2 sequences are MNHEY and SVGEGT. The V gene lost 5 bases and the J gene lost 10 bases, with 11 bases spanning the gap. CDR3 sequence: CASSPGGVAFF. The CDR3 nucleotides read TGTGCCAGCAGTCCCGGGGGCGTAGCTTTCTTT.

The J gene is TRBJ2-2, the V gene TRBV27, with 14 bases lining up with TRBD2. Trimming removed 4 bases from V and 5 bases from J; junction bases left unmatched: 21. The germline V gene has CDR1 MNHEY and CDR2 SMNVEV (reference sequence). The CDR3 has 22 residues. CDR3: CASSSPPSVPGLAGDGTGELFF. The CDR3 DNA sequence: TGTGCCAGCAGTTCTCCACCATCAGTCCCGGGACTAGCGGGAGATGGTACCGGGGAGCTGTTTTTT.

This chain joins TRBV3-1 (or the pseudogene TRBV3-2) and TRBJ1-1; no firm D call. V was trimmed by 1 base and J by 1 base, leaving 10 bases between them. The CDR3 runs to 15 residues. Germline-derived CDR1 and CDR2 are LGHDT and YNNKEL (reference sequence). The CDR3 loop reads CASSQALTRNTEAFF. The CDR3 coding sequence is TGTGCCAGCAGCCAAGCCCTGACAAGGAACACTGAAGCTTTCTTT.

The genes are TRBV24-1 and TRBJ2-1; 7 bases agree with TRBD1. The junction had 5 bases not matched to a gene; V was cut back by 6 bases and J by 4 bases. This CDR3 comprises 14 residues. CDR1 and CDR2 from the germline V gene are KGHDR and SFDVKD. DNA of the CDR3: TGTGCCACCAGTCGCCGGGACAGATACAATGAGCAGTTCTTC. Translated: CATSRRDRYNEQFF.

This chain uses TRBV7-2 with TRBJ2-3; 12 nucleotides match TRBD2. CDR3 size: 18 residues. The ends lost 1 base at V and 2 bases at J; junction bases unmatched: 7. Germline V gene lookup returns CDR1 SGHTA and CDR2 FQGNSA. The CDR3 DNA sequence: TGTGCCAGCAGCTTAGTCCCTCTAGCGGGAGGGAACACAGATACGCAGTATTTT. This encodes CASSLVPLAGGNTDTQYF.

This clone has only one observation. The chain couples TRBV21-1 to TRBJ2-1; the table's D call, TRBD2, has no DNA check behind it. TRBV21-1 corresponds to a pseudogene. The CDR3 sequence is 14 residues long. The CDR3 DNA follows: TGTGCCAGCACCACTAGCAGCCCCTACAATGAGCAGTTCTTC. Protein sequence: CASTTSSPYNEQFF.

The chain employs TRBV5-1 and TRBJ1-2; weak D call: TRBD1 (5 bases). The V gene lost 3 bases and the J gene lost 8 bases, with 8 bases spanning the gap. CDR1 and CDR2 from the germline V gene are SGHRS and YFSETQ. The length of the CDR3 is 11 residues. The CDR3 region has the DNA TGCGCCAGCAGCTGGGGGGAAGGCTACACCTTC. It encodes CASSWGEGYTF.

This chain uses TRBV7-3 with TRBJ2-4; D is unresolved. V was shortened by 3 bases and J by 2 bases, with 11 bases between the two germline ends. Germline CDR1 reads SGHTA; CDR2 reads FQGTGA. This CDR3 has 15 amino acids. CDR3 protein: CASSFERSPKNIQYF. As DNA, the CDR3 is TGTGCCAGCAGCTTCGAACGGAGCCCCAAAAACATTCAGTACTTC. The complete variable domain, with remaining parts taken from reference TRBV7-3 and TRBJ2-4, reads GAGVSQTPSNKVTEKGKYVELRCDPISGHTALYWYRQSLGQGPEFLIYFQGTGAADDSGLPNDRFFAVRPEGSVSTLKIQRTERGDSAVYLCASSFERSPKNIQYFGAGTRLSVL.

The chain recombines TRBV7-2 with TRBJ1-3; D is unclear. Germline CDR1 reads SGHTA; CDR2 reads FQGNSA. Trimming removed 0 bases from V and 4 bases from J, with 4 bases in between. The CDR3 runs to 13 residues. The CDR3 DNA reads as TGTGCCAGCAGCTTAGCGCCAGGAAACACCATATATTTT. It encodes CASSLAPGNTIYF.

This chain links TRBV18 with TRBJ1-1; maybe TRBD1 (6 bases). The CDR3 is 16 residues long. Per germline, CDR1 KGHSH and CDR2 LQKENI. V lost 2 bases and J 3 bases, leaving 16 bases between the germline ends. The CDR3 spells CASSPRAGAADTEAFF. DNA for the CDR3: TGTGCCAGCTCACCAAGGGCAGGGGCCGCCGACACTGAAGCTTTCTTT.

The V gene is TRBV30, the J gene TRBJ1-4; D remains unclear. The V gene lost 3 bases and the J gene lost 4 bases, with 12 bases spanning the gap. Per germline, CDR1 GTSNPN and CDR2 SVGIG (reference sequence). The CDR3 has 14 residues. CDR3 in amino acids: CAWRPRGVNEKLFF. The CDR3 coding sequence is TGTGCCTGGAGGCCCCGCGGAGTTAATGAAAAACTGTTTTTT.

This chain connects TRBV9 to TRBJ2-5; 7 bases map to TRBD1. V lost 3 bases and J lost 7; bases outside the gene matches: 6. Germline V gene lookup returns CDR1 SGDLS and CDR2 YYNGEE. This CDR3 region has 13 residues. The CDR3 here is CASSGGQSATQYF. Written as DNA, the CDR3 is TGTGCCAGCAGCGGGGGACAGTCGGCGACCCAGTACTTC.

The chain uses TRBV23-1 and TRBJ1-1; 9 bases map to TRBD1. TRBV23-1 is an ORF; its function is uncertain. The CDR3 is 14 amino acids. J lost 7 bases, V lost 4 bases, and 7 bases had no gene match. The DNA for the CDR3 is TGCGCCAGCAGTCCAGAGGGGACAGGGAGTGAAGCTTTCTTT. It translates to CASSPEGTGSEAFF.

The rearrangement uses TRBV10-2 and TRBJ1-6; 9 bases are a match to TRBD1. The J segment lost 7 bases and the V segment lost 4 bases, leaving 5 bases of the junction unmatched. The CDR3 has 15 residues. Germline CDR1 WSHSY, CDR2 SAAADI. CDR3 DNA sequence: TGCGCCAGCAGTGGAGGGACAGGGCGAAATTCACCCCTCCACTTT. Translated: CASSGGTGRNSPLHF.